Following are 8 T cell receptor beta chains from one sample sequenced in a study of blood T cells in healthy people across ages. Then a second PCR, running roughly 7 to 11 cycles, was carried out with a sample-barcoded 5' primer and a J-beta primer mix. TCRdb itself ran the 5' RACE reads through MiXCR, one entry per CDR3 protein. The sample has about 640,000 distinct CDR3 sequences, approximately 30% seen once. Sequenced material: blood. The receptors originated from a woman aged 80 or over in good health.

The table lists this clonotype with many counts. The rearrangement links TRBV10-3 to TRBJ2-5; 12 positions agree with TRBD2. This CDR3 contains 17 residues. The V gene's germline CDR1 is ENHRY and CDR2 SYGVKD. V shed 0 bases, J shed 11 bases, and the junction held 13 bases outside the gene matches. CDR3 DNA: TGTGCCATCAGTGAGTCGACTAGCGGGGGCCACTACAATGAGCAGTACTTC. It translates to CAISESTSGGHYNEQYF.

This clonotype has just a few counts. The V call is TRBV6-5, the J call TRBJ1-1, with TRBD1 matching over 10 bases. Germline CDR1 MNHEY, CDR2 SVGAGI. This CDR3 has 14 residues. V lost 2 bases, J lost 5 bases, and 2 bases stayed unmatched. CDR3 DNA sequence: TGTGCCAGCAGTTACGGGACAGGGGAAACTGAAGCTTTCTTT. Amino acid sequence: CASSYGTGETEAFF.

The J gene is TRBJ2-7, the V gene TRBV4-2; the D gene could be TRBD1 or TRBD2 (6 bases each). TRBJ2-5 matches the DNA end more closely, so the J call is doubtful. CDR3 length: 16 amino acids. CDR1 is LGHNA and CDR2 is YNFKEQ in the germline V gene. The CDR3 nucleotides read TGTGCCAGCAGCCAAGGGACGGGGGCGTATTCTGAGACCCAGTACTTC. It translates to CASSQGTGAYSETQYF.

This clonotype was counted ten times or more. V usage is TRBV7-9 and J usage is TRBJ1-1, with D unclear. V dropped 7 bases and J dropped 3 bases, with 9 bases sitting between them. The germline gives CDR1 SEHNR, CDR2 FQNEAQ (reference sequence). The CDR3 has 12 residues. CDR3: CASTQTDTEAFF. As DNA, the CDR3 is TGTGCCAGCACCCAAACAGACACTGAAGCTTTCTTT.

The V gene is TRBV27, the J gene TRBJ2-7, with 9 bases lining up with TRBD2. This CDR3 is built from 15 residues. After removal of 5 bases from V and 1 base from J, the junction contained 6 bases not matched to a gene. CDR1 is MNHEY and CDR2 is SMNVEV in the germline V gene (reference sequence). DNA for the CDR3: TGTGCCAGCAGTCCGTCGACTAGCGGATCCTACGAGCAGTACTTC. Encoded protein: CASSPSTSGSYEQYF.

This clonotype was detected a few times. This could be a read error, since a much larger clone is one nucleotide away. The chain couples TRBV5-1 to TRBJ1-1; unclear D gene. The CDR3 is 15 amino acids. Germline lookup yields CDR1 SGHRS and CDR2 YFSETQ. V shed 4 bases and J shed 4 bases, with 17 bases lying between them. The CDR3 DNA is TGCGCCAGCAGCCCCCGTTTCGGGAGTCCCACTGAAGCTTTCTTT. This encodes CASSPRFGSPTEAFF.

The V gene is TRBV20-1, the J gene TRBJ2-5; 13 nucleotides align to TRBD2. CDR3 size: 17 residues. Germline V gene lookup returns CDR1 DFQATT and CDR2 SNEGSKA (reference sequence). The ends lost 3 bases at V and 11 bases at J; junction bases unmatched: 18. The chain's CDR3 is CSASAAGLAGEHNEQYF. The CDR3, as DNA: TGCAGTGCTAGTGCCGCTGGACTAGCGGGGGAGCACAATGAGCAGTACTTC.

This clonotype has a single count. This chain joins TRBV7-2 and TRBJ1-2; tentatively, D is TRBD1 (5 bases). CDR1 and CDR2 (germline): SGHTA, FQGNSA. The CDR3 covers 13 residues. With 2 bases removed from V and 8 bases from J, the gap between germline ends came to 12 bases. CDR3 DNA sequence: TGTGCCAGCAGCTTAATACAAACAGGCGGCTACACCTTC. Its translation: CASSLIQTGGYTF.